This T cell receptor (beta chain) was recorded in a study of radiotherapy plus CTLA-4 blockade in lung cancer. The study, taken as a whole, reports: In blood, early T cell clone dynamics reportedly predicted response best, together with interferon-beta. Radiotherapy plus ipilimumab was followed by expansion in blood of tumor-derived TCR clones.

The protocol was immunoSEQ multiplex PCR, while the TCRdb copy is restricted to in-frame clones and leaves out a portion. The data contain 40,000 to 50,000 clones, 82% of them seen just once; the ten biggest clones take up 2.5% to 4%. Trimming took off 3 bases at V and 0 bases at J, with 15 bases between the two ends. CDR3 length equals 17 residues. CDR1 and CDR2 (germline): KGHSH, LQKENI. This clone was counted between two and nine times. Its antigen is undetermined. This TCR derives from a human donor with non-small cell lung cancer who had stable disease on radiotherapy plus ipilimumab. The specimen was peripheral blood, collected from a patient treated with radiotherapy plus ipilimumab. The V gene is TRBV18, the J gene TRBJ2-1; perhaps TRBD2 as D (6 bases). CDR3 residues: CASSPLSRERSYNEQFF. CDR3 DNA sequence: TGTGCCAGCTCACCTCTCTCCCGGGAGCGCTCCTACAATGAGCAGTTCTTC. Based on the CDR3 plus reference TRBV18 and TRBJ2-1, the full variable domain is NAGVMQNPRHLVRRRGQEARLRCSPMKGHSHVYWYRQLPEEGLKFMVYLQKENIIDESGMPKERFSAEFPKEGPSILRIQQVVRGDSAAYFCASSPLSRERSYNEQFFGPGTRLTVL.